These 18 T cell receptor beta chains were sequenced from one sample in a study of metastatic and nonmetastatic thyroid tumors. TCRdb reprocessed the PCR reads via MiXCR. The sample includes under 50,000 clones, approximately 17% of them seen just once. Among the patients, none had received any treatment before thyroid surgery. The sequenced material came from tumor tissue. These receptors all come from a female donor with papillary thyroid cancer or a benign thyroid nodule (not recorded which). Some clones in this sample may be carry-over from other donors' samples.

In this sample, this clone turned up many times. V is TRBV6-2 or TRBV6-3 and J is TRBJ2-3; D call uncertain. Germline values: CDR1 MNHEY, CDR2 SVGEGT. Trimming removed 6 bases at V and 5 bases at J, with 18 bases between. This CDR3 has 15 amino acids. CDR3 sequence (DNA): TGTGCCAGCAGACCTGACCCGGGTCCTAGAGATACGCAGTATTTT. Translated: CASRPDPGPRDTQYF.

The CDR3 protein is CASSLDGAVSGSGNTIYF. The CDR3 nucleotides are TGTGCCAGCAGCTTAGATGGGGCAGTGTCGGGTTCTGGAAACACCATATATTTT. This chain joins TRBV11-2 and TRBJ1-3; a weak D match, TRBD1 (5 bases). The CDR3 loop spans 18 amino acids. Trimming removed 0 bases from V and 1 base from J, with 16 bases in between. CDR1 SGHAT and CDR2 FQNNGV come from the germline V gene.

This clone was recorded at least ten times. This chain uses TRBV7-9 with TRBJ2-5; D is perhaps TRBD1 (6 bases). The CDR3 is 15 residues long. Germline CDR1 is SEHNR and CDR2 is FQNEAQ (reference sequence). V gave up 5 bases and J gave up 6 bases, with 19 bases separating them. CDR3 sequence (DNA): TGTGCCAGCAGCCCACGGACAGCCGGATTGAAGACCCAGTACTTC. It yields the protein CASSPRTAGLKTQYF.

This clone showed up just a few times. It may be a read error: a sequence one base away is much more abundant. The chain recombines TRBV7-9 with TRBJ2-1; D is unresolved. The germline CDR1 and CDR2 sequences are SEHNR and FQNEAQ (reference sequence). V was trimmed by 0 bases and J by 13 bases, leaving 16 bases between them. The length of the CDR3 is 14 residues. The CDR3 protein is CASSLALGQSIQFF. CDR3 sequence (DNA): TGTGCCAGCAGCTTAGCGCTAGGGCAGTCCATTCAGTTCTTC.

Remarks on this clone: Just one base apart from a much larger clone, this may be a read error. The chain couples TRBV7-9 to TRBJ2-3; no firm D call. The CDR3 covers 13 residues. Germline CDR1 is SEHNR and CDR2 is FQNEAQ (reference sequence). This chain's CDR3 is CASILYNTDTQYF. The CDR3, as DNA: TGTGCCAGCATCTTATATAACACAGATACGCAGTATTTT. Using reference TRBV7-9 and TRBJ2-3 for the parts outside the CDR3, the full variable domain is DTGVSQNPRHKITKRGQNVTFRCDPISEHNRLYWYRQTLGQGPEFLTYFQNEAQLEKSRLLSDRFSAERPKGSFSTLEIQRTEQGDSAMYLCASILYNTDTQYFGPGTRLTVL.

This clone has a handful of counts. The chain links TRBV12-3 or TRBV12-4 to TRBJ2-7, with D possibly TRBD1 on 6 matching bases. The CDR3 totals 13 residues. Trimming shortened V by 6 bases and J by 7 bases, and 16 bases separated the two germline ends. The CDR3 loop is CASRQTGRGEQYF. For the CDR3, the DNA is TGTGCCAGCAGACAGACAGGCAGGGGAGAGCAGTACTTC.

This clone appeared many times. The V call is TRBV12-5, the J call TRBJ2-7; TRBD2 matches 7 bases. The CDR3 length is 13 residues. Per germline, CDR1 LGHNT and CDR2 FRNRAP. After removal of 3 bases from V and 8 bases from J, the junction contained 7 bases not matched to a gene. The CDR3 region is CASGLEAGFKQYF. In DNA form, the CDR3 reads TGTGCTAGTGGTTTAGAAGCGGGGTTTAAGCAGTACTTC.

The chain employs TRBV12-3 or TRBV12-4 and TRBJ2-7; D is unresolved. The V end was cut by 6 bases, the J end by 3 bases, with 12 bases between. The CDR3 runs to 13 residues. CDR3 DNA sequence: TGTGCCAGCAGGTCCGACTCTTTCTACGAGCAGTACTTC. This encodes CASRSDSFYEQYF.

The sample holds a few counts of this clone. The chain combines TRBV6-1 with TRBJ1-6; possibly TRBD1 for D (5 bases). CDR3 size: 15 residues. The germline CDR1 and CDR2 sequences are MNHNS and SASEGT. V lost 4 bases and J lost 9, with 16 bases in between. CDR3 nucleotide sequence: TGTGCCAGCAGTGGGCCAGGGCGAGGAAGTTCACCCCTCCACTTT. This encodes CASSGPGRGSSPLHF.

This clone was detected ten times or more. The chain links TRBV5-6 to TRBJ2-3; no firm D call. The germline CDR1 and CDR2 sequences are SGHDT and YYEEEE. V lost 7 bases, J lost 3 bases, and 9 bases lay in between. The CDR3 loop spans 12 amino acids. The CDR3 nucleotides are TGTGCCAGCGCGTTTGGGACAGATACGCAGTATTTT. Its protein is CASAFGTDTQYF.

CDR3 coding DNA: TGTGCCAGCAGTTCCCCCTGGGGAGACGAAGCTTTTTACGAGCAGTACTTC. Amino acid sequence: CASSSPWGDEAFYEQYF. V is TRBV6-2 or TRBV6-3 and J is TRBJ2-7, with a possible D match to TRBD2 (5 bases). V lost 4 bases and J lost 4, with 23 bases in between. Germline CDR1 MNHEY, CDR2 SVGEGT. The CDR3 runs 17 residues.

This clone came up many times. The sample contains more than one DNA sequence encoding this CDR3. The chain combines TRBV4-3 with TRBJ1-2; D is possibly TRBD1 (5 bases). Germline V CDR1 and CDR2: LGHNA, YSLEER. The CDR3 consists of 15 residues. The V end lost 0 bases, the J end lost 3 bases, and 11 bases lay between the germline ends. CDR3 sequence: CASSQEWGGDYGYTF. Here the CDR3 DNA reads TGCGCCAGCAGCCAAGAATGGGGAGGGGACTATGGCTACACCTTC.

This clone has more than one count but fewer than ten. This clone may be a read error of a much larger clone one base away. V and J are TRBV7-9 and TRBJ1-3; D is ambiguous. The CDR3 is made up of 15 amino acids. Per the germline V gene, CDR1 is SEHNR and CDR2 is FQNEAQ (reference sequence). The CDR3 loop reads CASSFHLNSGSTIYF. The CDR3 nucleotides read TGTGCCAGCAGCTTTCACTTAAACTCTGGAAGCACCATATATTTT. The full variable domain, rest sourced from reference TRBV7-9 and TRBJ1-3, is DTGVSQNPRHKITKRGQNVTFRCDPISEHNRLYWYRQTLGQGPEFLTYFQNEAQLEKSRLLSDRFSAERPKGSFSTLEIQRTEQGDSAMYLCASSFHLNSGSTIYFGEGSWLTVV.

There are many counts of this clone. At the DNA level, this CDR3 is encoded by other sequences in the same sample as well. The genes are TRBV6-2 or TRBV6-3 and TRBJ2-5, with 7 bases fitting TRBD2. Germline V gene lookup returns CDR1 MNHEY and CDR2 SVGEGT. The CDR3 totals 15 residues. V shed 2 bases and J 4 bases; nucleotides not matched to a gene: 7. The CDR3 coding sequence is TGTGCCAGCAGTTACGAATCAGAGCGGGGAGAGACCCAGTACTTC. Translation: CASSYESERGETQYF.

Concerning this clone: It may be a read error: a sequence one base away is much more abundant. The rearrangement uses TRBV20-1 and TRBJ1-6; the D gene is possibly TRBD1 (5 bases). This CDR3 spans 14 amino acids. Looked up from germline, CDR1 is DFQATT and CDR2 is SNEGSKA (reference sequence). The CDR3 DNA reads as TGCAGTGCTAGCCAGGGTACTAGTAATCCACCCCTCCACTTT. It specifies CSASQGTSNPPLHF.

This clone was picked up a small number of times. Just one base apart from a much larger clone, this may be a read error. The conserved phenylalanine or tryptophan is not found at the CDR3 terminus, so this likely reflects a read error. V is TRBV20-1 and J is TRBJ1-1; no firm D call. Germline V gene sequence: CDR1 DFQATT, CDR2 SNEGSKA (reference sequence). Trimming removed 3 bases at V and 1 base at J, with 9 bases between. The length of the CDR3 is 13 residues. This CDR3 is CSARESENTEAFS. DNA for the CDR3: TGCAGTGCTAGGGAATCGGAGAACACTGAAGCTTTCTCT.

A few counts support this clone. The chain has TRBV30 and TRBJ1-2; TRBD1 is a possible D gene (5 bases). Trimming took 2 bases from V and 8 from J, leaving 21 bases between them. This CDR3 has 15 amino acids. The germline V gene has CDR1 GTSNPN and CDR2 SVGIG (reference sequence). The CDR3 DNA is TGTGCCTGGAGTCGAGCGATAAGCCCAGGGAGCGGCTACACCTTC. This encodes CAWSRAISPGSGYTF.

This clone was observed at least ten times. CDR3 DNA: TGTGCCAGCAGCTTAGGAAGGGACAGGGGGCTCTCTAGTCAGCCCCAGCATTTT. It specifies CASSLGRDRGLSSQPQHF. The V gene is TRBV7-8, the J gene TRBJ1-5; 12 positions match TRBD1. With 1 base clipped from V and 6 bases from J, the junction kept 10 bases outside the gene matches. CDR1 is SGHVS and CDR2 is FQNEAQ in the germline V gene. The CDR3 runs to 18 residues.